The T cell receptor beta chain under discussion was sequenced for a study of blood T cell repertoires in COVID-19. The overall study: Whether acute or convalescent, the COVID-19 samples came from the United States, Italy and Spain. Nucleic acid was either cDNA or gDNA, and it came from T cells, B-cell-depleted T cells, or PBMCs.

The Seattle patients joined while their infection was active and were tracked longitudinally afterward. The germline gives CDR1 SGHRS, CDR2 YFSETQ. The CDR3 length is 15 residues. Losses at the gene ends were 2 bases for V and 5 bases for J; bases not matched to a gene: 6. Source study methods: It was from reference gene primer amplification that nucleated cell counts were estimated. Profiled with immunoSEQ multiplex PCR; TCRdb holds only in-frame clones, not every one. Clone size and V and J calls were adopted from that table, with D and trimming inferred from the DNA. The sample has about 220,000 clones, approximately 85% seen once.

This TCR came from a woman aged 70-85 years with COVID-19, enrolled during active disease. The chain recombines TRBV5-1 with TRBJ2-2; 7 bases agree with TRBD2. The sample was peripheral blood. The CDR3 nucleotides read TGCGCCAGCAGCTTCGGCAGGGAGGGAACCGGGGAGCTGTTTTTT. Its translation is CASSFGREGTGELFF.